This TCR beta chain was identified in a study of CXCR3-negative and CXCR3-positive naive CD8 T cells. Libraries were UMI-labeled 5' RACE TRB cDNA. TCRdb derives one entry per CDR3 protein from the 5' RACE reads, leaving out DNA. The listing records under 90,000 distinct CDR3 sequences. In the case of this clonotype: Its antigen remains unidentified.

The CDR3 is made up of 12 amino acids. Germline CDR1 reads SQVTM; CDR2 reads ANQGSEA. Study-wide points: TRB CDR3 properties served as the basis for inferring TCR strength, and surface CD5 was comparable between naive subsets. Diversity ran similarly high across both naive subsets but far lower in memory CD8+ cells. Compared with CXCR3-negative naive cells, CXCR3-positive naive cells showed more hydrophobic TRB CDR3s.

A CD45RO-CCR7+CD27+CD95- phenotype identified naive CD8+ T cells. This rearrangement joins TRBV29-1 to TRBJ2-1; the D call from TCRdb, TRBD1, cannot be confirmed without DNA. What was sequenced was naive CXCR3+ CD8+ T cells from blood. Subset here: CD45RO-CCR7+CD27+CD95- naive CD8+ T cells expressing CXCR3 (TNR3+). This TCR was sampled from a human donor in good health. Some clones in this sample may be carry-over from other donors' samples. The CDR3 sequence is CSVGPSGDEQFF.